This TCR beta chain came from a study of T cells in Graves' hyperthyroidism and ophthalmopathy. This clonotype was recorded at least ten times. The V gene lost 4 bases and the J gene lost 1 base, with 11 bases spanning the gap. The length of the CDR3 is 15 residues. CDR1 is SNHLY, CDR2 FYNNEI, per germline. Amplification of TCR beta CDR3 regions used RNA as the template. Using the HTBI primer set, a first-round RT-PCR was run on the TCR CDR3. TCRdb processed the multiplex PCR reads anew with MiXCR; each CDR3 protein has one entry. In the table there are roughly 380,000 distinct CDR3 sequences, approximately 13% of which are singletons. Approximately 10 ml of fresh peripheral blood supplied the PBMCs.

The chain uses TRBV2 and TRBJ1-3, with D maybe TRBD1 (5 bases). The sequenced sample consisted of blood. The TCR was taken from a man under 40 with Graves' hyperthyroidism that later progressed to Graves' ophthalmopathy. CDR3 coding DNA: TGTGCCAGCAGTGCGGGGGTGAAGTCTGGAAACACCATATATTTT. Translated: CASSAGVKSGNTIYF.